Presented here are 22 T cell receptor beta chains from one specimen sequenced in a study of Ad26.COV2.S vaccination and SARS-CoV-2 variants. Noted treatment: 19 received Ad26.COV2.S at low or high dose, single or two shots; about 5 received placebo; per-sample allocation not given. Collection of the samples took place on day 63 after the first injection of vaccine or placebo. TCRdb's copy holds only in-frame clones and misses some; the assay was immunoSEQ multiplex PCR. This table has some 250,000 clones, 88% appearing once. The starting material was peripheral blood, obtained in a trial of Ad26.COV2.S vaccine versus placebo. The source is a person between 18 and 60 years old who received the Ad26.COV2.S COVID-19 vaccine or a placebo.

The rearrangement links TRBV11-2 to TRBJ2-1, with 14 bases identical to TRBD2. The CDR3 runs 15 residues. Germline CDR1 is SGHAT and CDR2 is FQNNGV. With V trimmed by 5 bases and J by 9 bases, 6 bases remained unmatched. The CDR3 region is CASSPPGLAGVEQFF. CDR3 DNA: TGTGCCAGCAGCCCCCCGGGACTAGCGGGAGTTGAGCAGTTCTTC.

This clone occurred a few times. V and J are TRBV30 and TRBJ2-7, with D maybe TRBD1 (6 bases). Germline V gene sequence: CDR1 GTSNPN, CDR2 SVGIG (reference sequence). The CDR3 spans 14 residues. Deletions cut 2 bases from V and 0 bases from J, with 11 bases between. The CDR3 nucleotides read TGTGCCTGGAGTCACGAGACAGGCTCCTACGAGCAGTACTTC. It encodes CAWSHETGSYEQYF.

The gene calls are TRBV19 and TRBJ2-2, with D uncertain. CDR1 and CDR2 (germline): LNHDA, SQIVND (reference sequence). The CDR3 spans 15 residues. Trimming took 8 bases from V and 0 from J, leaving 13 bases between them. CDR3 nucleotides: TGTGCCAGTTTAGAGATACCCCCGAACACCGGGGAGCTGTTTTTT. Translation gives CASLEIPPNTGELFF.

The rearrangement joins TRBV7-9 to TRBJ1-4, with a weak D call TRBD1 (6 bases). V lost 1 base to trimming and J lost 10 bases, with 13 bases between them. Germline lookup yields CDR1 SEHNR and CDR2 FQNEAQ (reference sequence). The CDR3 runs 14 residues. DNA of the CDR3: TGTGCCAGCAGCTTAGAGCAGGGGCTTGGAAAACTGTTTTTT. Translating gives CASSLEQGLGKLFF.

This sequence joins TRBV11-3 and TRBJ2-7; either TRBD1 or TRBD2 may supply D (5 bases each). Trimming took off 1 base at V and 5 bases at J, with 12 bases between the two ends. In germline, CDR1 is SGHNT, CDR2 YENEEA. This CDR3 contains 14 residues. CDR3 in amino acids: CASSLGAGSNEQYF. CDR3 sequence (DNA): TGTGCCAGCAGCTTAGGGGCAGGGAGCAACGAGCAGTACTTC.

The rearrangement uses TRBV10-2 and TRBJ2-1, with a tentative D call TRBD2 (7 bases). Trimming took off 2 bases at V and 2 bases at J, with 10 bases between the two ends. The CDR3 spans 15 residues. CDR1 and CDR2 (germline): WSHSY, SAAADI. The CDR3 DNA reads TGCGCCAGCAGTGAGAGGGGGGGCCCCTACAATGAGCAGTTCTTC. This codes for CASSERGGPYNEQFF.

This clone was seen once. The chain links TRBV10-3 to TRBJ1-1; D unresolved. CDR3 size: 12 residues. Trimming removed 9 bases from V and 1 base from J, with 9 bases in between. Germline CDR1 and CDR2: ENHRY and SYGVKD. The CDR3 DNA sequence: TGTGCCATTTCCCTTGGGAACACTGAAGCTTTCTTT. This gives the protein CAISLGNTEAFF.

The V and J genes are TRBV5-1 and TRBJ2-2; 7 bases are a match to TRBD1. This CDR3 is built from 17 residues. Unmatched junction bases numbered 13, after V lost 3 bases and J lost 5 bases. Germline V CDR1 and CDR2: SGHRS, YFSETQ. The CDR3 coding sequence is TGCGCCAGCAGCTCTCTTCCGATTAGGGGGCAGACCGGGGAGCTGTTTTTT. Protein sequence: CASSSLPIRGQTGELFF.

The chain has TRBV2 and TRBJ2-3, with TRBD1 matching 10 bases. CDR1 is SNHLY, CDR2 FYNNEI, per germline. There are 14 residues in the CDR3. The ends lost 7 bases at V and 3 bases at J; junction bases unmatched: 4. In nucleotides, the CDR3 is TGTGCCAGCAACCGGGACAGGGGAACAGATACGCAGTATTTT. It translates to CASNRDRGTDTQYF. The variable domain in full, with the rest retrieved from reference TRBV2 and TRBJ2-3, is EPEVTQTPSHQVTQMGQEVILRCVPISNHLYFYWYRQILGQKVEFLVSFYNNEISEKSEIFDDQFSVERPDGSNFTLKIRSTKLEDSAMYFCASNRDRGTDTQYFGPGTRLTVL.

This clone was picked up one time. The J gene is TRBJ1-1, the V gene TRBV30, with D perhaps TRBD1 (6 bases). This CDR3 contains 15 residues. Germline values: CDR1 GTSNPN, CDR2 SVGIG (reference sequence). V lost 5 bases and J lost 2, with 18 bases in between. The CDR3 sequence: CAWGLVGGANTEAFF. The CDR3 nucleotides read TGTGCCTGGGGTTTGGTGGGGGGCGCCAACACTGAAGCTTTCTTT.

There are a few counts of this clone. The chain joins TRBV30 to TRBJ1-3, with D perhaps TRBD1 (6 bases). Per germline, CDR1 GTSNPN and CDR2 SVGIG (reference sequence). The CDR3 spans 15 residues. Trimming removed 4 bases at V and 6 bases at J, with 19 bases between. The CDR3 is CAWTDRRVYQNTIYF. CDR3 in DNA: TGTGCCTGGACCGACAGGAGGGTTTATCAAAACACCATATATTTT.

About this clone: The junction differs from germline at one of its ends, possibly a read error. V gene TRBV7-3 combines with J gene TRBJ2-3, with D possibly being TRBD1 or TRBD2 (6 bases each). The CDR3 is made up of 15 amino acids. Germline V gene lookup returns CDR1 SGHTA and CDR2 FQGTGA. The CDR3 protein is CASSLTTGAGDTQYF. CDR3 nucleotide sequence: TGTGCCAGCAGCCTAACGACGGGGGCAGGAGATACGCAGTATTTT.

Written as DNA, the CDR3 is TGTGCCAGCAGTGACGAGTGGAGCACAGATACGCAGTATTTT. Amino acids: CASSDEWSTDTQYF. The chain recombines TRBV2 with TRBJ2-3; D gene ambiguous. Trimming pared 3 bases from V and 0 bases from J, leaving 7 bases between. Looked up from germline, CDR1 is SNHLY and CDR2 is FYNNEI. This CDR3 region has 14 residues.

The chain joins TRBV19 to TRBJ2-5; TRBD2 aligns across 8 bases. V lost 2 bases, J lost 5 bases, and 7 bases stayed unmatched. Germline V gene data show CDR1 as LNHDA and CDR2 as SQIVND (reference sequence). The CDR3 length is 15 residues. CDR3 protein: CASSISGSWGETQYF. The CDR3 region has the DNA TGTGCCAGTAGTATAAGCGGGAGTTGGGGGGAGACCCAGTACTTC. The full variable domain, completed using reference TRBV19 and TRBJ2-5, is DGGITQSPKYLFRKEGQNVTLSCEQNLNHDAMYWYRQDPGQGLRLIYYSQIVNDFQKGDIAEGYSVSREKKESFPLTVTSAQKNPTAFYLCASSISGSWGETQYFGPGTRLLVL.

This clone has a handful of counts. CDR3 nucleotide sequence: TGTGCCAGCAGCTGGGGGGGGACCCCGGAGCCCCAGCATTTT. Protein product: CASSWGGTPEPQHF. This chain uses TRBV5-6 with TRBJ1-5; D possibly corresponds to TRBD1 (5 bases). The V gene lost 3 bases and the J gene lost 8 bases, with 15 bases spanning the gap. The CDR3 consists of 14 residues. CDR1 is SGHDT and CDR2 is YYEEEE in the germline V gene.

The count of this clone is one. The J gene is TRBJ2-3, the V gene TRBV4-2; 9 bases are a match to TRBD2. Trimming cost V 2 bases and J 2 bases; bases outside gene matches: 11. The length of the CDR3 is 18 residues. Germline-derived CDR1 and CDR2 are LGHNA and YNFKEQ. The CDR3 bases are TGTGCCAGCAGCCAAAGGGGTGCTAGCGGGGCAACCACAGATACGCAGTATTTT. It codes for CASSQRGASGATTDTQYF.

The J gene is TRBJ2-5, the V gene TRBV24-1; 8 bases are a match to TRBD1. This CDR3 has 15 amino acids. Germline CDR1 is KGHDR and CDR2 is SFDVKD. V trimming: 5 bases; J trimming: 4 bases; junction bases outside the gene matches: 8. The CDR3 nucleotides read TGTGCCACCAGTGCCGGACAGGGTAGAGGAGAGACCCAGTACTTC. It encodes CATSAGQGRGETQYF.

V usage is TRBV28 and J usage is TRBJ1-5; D gene ambiguous. This CDR3 contains 17 residues. Trimming cost V 7 bases and J 8 bases, with 27 bases left between them. Germline CDR1 and CDR2: MDHEN and SYDVKM. This CDR3 reads CASKGSPPYNSIKPQHF. As DNA, the CDR3 is TGTGCCAGCAAAGGTAGCCCGCCTTACAACTCAATCAAGCCCCAGCATTTT.

The chain carries TRBV3-1 (or the pseudogene TRBV3-2) and TRBJ1-6; possible D gene TRBD1, 6 bases. This CDR3 comprises 16 residues. V lost 8 bases, J lost 10 bases, and 24 bases lay in between. Germline CDR1 reads LGHDT; CDR2 reads YNNKEL (reference sequence). The CDR3 spells CASGAVSTGFGSPLHF. For the CDR3, the DNA is TGTGCCAGCGGAGCCGTCTCGACAGGCTTTGGCTCACCCCTCCACTTT.

The sample holds a few counts of this clone. The chain recombines TRBV7-9 with TRBJ1-3, with D hard to call. CDR1 is SEHNR, CDR2 FQNEAQ, per germline (reference sequence). V lost 6 bases and J 8 bases, leaving 20 bases between the germline ends. This CDR3 is 15 amino acids long. CDR3 amino acids: CASRGSPGVEDTIYF. The CDR3 nucleotides are TGTGCCAGCAGGGGATCCCCGGGAGTGGAGGACACCATATATTTT.

J is TRBJ1-2 and V is TRBV24-1; possible D gene TRBD1, 5 bases. The germline V and J ends were trimmed by 5 bases and 7 bases, with 10 bases remaining between them. CDR1 KGHDR and CDR2 SFDVKD come from the germline V gene. CDR3 length: 12 residues. The CDR3 protein is CATSAGTPGYTF. The CDR3 DNA reads TGTGCCACCAGTGCCGGGACCCCTGGCTACACCTTC.

The V and J genes are TRBV5-1 and TRBJ2-1; D perhaps matches TRBD2 (6 bases). The CDR3 runs 15 residues. The V end was cut by 3 bases, the J end by 0 bases, with 10 bases between. Germline lookup yields CDR1 SGHRS and CDR2 YFSETQ. The CDR3 DNA reads as TGCGCCAGCAGCTGGGTAGCGGACTCCTACAATGAGCAGTTCTTC. Translated, it gives CASSWVADSYNEQFF.